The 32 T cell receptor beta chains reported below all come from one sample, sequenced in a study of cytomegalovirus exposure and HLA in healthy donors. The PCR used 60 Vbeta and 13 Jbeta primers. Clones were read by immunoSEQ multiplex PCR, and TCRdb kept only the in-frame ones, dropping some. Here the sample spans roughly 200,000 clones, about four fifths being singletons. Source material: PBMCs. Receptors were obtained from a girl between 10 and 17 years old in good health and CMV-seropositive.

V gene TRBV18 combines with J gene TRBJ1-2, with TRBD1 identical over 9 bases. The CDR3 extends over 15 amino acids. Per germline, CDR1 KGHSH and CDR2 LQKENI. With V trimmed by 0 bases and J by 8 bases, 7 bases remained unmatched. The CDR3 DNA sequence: TGTGCCAGCTCACCACCCCCGGGACAGGGAGAAGGCTACACCTTC. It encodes CASSPPPGQGEGYTF.

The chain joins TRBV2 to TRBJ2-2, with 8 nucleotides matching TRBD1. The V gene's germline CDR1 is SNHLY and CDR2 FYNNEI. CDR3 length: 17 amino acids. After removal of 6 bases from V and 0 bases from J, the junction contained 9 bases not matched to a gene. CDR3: CASRETTGAPNTGELFF. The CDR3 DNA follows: TGTGCCAGCAGGGAGACGACAGGGGCCCCGAACACCGGGGAGCTGTTTTTT.

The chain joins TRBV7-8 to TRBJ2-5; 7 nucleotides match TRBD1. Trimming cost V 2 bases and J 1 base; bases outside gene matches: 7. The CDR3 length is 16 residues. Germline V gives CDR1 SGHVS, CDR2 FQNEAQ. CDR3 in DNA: TGTGCCAGCAGCTTATCTTCGGGACAGTCCCAAGAGACCCAGTACTTC. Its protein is CASSLSSGQSQETQYF.

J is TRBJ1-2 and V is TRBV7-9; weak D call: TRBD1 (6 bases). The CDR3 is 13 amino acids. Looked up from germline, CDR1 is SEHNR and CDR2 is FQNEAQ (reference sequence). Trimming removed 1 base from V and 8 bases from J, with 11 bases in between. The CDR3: CASSLVAGDGYTF. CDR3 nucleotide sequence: TGTGCCAGCAGCTTAGTTGCAGGGGACGGCTACACCTTC.

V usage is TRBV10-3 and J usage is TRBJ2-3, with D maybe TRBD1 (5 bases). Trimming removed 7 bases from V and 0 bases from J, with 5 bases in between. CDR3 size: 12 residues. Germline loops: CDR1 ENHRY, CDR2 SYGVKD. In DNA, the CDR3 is TGTGCCATCACAGGGAGCACAGATACGCAGTATTTT. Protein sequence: CAITGSTDTQYF.

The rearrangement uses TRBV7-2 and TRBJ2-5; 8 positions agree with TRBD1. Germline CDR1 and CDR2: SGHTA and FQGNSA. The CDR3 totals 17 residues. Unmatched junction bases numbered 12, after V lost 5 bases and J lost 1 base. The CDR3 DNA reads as TGTGCCAGCAGCCTCCTGAGGCCCGGACAGGGCCAAGAGACCCAGTACTTC. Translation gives CASSLLRPGQGQETQYF. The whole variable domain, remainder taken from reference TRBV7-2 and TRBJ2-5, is GAGVSQSPSNKVTEKGKDVELRCDPISGHTALYWYRQSLGQGLEFLIYFQGNSAPDKSGLPSDRFSAERTGGSVSTLTIQRTQQEDSAVYLCASSLLRPGQGQETQYFGPGTRLLVL.

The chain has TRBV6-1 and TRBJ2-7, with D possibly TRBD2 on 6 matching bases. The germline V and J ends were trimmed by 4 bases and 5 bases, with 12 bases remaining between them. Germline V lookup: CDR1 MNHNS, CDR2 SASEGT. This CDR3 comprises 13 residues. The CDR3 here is CASSVTPGDEQYF. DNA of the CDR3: TGTGCCAGCAGTGTTACCCCGGGGGACGAGCAGTACTTC.

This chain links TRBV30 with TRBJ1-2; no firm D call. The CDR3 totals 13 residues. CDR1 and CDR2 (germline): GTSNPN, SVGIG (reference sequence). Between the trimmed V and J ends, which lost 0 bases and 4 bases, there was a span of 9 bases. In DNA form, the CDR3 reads TGTGCCTGGAGTGTTGGAGGTGTCTATGGCTACACCTTC. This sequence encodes CAWSVGGVYGYTF.

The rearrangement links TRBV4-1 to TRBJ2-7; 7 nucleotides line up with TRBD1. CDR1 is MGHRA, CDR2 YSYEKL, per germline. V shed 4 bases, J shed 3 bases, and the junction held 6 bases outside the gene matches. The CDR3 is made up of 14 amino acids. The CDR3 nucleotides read TGCGCCAGCAGCCGCGACAGGGTAGTCTACGAGCAGTACTTC. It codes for CASSRDRVVYEQYF.

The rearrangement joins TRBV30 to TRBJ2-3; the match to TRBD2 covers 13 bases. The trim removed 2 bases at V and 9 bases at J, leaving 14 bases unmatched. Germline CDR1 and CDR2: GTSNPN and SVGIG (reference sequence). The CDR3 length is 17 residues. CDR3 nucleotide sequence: TGTGCCTGGAGTCCCCCCCCTACTAGCGGGGGGGGCCAAACGCAGTATTTT. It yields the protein CAWSPPPTSGGGQTQYF.

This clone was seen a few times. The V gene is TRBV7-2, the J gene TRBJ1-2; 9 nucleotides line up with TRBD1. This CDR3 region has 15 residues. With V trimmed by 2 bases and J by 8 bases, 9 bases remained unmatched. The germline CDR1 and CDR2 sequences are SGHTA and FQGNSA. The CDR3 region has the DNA TGTGCCAGCAGCTTAACCAGGACAGGGGCCGAGGGCTACACCTTC. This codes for CASSLTRTGAEGYTF.

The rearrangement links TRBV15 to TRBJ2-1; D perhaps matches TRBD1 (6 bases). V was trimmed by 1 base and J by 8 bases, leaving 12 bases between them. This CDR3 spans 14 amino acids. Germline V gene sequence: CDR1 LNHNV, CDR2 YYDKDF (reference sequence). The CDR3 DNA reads TGTGCCACCAGCAGAGGGGACACATTAGATGAGCAGTTCTTC. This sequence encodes CATSRGDTLDEQFF.

CDR3 sequence (DNA): TGTGCCAGCGGCCTGACAGTCAAAGACACTGAAGCTTTCTTT. Protein sequence: CASGLTVKDTEAFF. The chain has TRBV7-2 and TRBJ1-1; D possibly corresponds to TRBD1 (5 bases). Looked up from germline, CDR1 is SGHTA and CDR2 is FQGNSA. This CDR3 has 14 amino acids. Trimming shortened V by 8 bases and J by 3 bases, and 16 bases separated the two germline ends.

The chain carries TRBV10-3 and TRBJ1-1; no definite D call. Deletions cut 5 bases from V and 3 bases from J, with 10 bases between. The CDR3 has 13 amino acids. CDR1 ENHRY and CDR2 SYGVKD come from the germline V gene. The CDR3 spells CAISPGGDTEAFF. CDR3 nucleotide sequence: TGTGCCATCAGTCCCGGCGGGGACACTGAAGCTTTCTTT.

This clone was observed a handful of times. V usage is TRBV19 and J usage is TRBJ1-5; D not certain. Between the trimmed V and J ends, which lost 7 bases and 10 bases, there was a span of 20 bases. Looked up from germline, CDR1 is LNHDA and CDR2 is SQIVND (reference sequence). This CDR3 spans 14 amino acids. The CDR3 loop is CASNDREVSGPQHF. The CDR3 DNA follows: TGTGCCAGTAATGACCGGGAGGTTTCAGGCCCCCAGCATTTT.

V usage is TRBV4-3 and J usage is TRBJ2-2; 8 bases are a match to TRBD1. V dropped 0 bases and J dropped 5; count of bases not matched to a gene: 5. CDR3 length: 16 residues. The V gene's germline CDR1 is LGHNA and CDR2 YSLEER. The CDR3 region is CASSQEQGARTGELFF. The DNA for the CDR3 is TGCGCCAGCAGCCAAGAGCAGGGGGCGCGAACCGGGGAGCTGTTTTTT.

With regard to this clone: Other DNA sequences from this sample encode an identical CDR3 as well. CDR3 region: CASSQSGGYNEQFF. CDR3 sequence (DNA): TGCGCCAGCAGCCAAAGCGGGGGTTACAATGAGCAGTTCTTC. The V and J genes are TRBV5-1 and TRBJ2-1, with 8 bases fitting TRBD2. The CDR3 is 14 residues long. Germline CDR1 and CDR2: SGHRS and YFSETQ. Losses at the gene ends were 4 bases for V and 4 bases for J; bases not matched to a gene: 4.

The CDR3 is CASSNRGGTEAFF. CDR3 sequence (DNA): TGTGCCAGCAGTAACAGGGGGGGCACTGAAGCTTTCTTT. The chain combines TRBV5-6 with TRBJ1-1, with 8 bases lining up with TRBD1. Germline CDR1 is SGHDT and CDR2 is YYEEEE. V was clipped by 5 bases and J by 4 bases; unmatched bases: 4. The CDR3 length is 13 residues.

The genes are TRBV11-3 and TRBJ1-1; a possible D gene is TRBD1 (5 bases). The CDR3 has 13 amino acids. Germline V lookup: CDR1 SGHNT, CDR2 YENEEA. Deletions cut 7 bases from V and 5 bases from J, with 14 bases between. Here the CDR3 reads CASTPAKGTEAFF. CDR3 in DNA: TGTGCCAGCACTCCGGCAAAGGGGACTGAAGCTTTCTTT.

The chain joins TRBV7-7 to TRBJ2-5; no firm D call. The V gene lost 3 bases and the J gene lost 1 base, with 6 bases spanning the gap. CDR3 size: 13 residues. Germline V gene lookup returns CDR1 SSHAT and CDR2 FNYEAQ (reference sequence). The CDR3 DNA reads TGTGCCAGCAGCTTGGCCCGCCAAGAGACCCAGTACTTC. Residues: CASSLARQETQYF.

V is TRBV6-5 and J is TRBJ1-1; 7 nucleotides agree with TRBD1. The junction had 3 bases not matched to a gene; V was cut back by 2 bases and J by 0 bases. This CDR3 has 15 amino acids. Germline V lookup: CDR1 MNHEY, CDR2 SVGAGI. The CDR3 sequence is CASSYDRGLNTEAFF. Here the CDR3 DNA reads TGTGCCAGCAGTTACGATAGGGGGCTGAACACTGAAGCTTTCTTT.

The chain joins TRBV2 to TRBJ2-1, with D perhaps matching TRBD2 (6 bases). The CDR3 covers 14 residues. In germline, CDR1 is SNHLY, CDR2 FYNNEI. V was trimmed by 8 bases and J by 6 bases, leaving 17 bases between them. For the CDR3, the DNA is TGTGCCAGCCTACGCGGGGAAGTCTCCAATGAGCAGTTCTTC. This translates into CASLRGEVSNEQFF.

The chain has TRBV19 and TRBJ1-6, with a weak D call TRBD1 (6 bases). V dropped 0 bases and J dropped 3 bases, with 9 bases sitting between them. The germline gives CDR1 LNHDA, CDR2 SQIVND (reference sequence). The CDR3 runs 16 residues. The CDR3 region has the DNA TGTGCCAGTAGTATAGAGGGACACATCTATAATTCACCCCTCCACTTT. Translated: CASSIEGHIYNSPLHF. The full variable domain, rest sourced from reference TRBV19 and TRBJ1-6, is DGGITQSPKYLFRKEGQNVTLSCEQNLNHDAMYWYRQDPGQGLRLIYYSQIVNDFQKGDIAEGYSVSREKKESFPLTVTSAQKNPTAFYLCASSIEGHIYNSPLHFGNGTRLTVT.

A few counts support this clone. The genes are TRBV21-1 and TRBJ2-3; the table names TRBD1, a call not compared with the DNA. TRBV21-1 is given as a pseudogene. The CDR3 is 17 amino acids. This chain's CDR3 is CASSKGGHPLSTDTQYF. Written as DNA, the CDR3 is TGTGCCAGCAGCAAAGGGGGACACCCACTTAGCACAGATACGCAGTATTTT.

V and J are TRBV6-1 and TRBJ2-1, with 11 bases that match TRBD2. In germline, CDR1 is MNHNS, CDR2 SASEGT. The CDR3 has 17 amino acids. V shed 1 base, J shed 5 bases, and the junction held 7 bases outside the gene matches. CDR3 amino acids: CASSEVVLAGAHNEQFF. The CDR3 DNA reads TGTGCCAGCAGTGAAGTCGTACTAGCGGGGGCCCACAATGAGCAGTTCTTC.

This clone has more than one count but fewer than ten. This CDR3 reads CASSFAETGASPLHF. In DNA, the CDR3 is TGTGCCAGCAGTTTTGCGGAGACAGGGGCTTCACCCCTCCACTTT. V gene TRBV6-1 combines with J gene TRBJ1-6; 8 bases agree with TRBD1. This CDR3 contains 15 residues. Trimming cost V 5 bases and J 9 bases; bases outside gene matches: 9. Germline CDR1 and CDR2: MNHNS and SASEGT.

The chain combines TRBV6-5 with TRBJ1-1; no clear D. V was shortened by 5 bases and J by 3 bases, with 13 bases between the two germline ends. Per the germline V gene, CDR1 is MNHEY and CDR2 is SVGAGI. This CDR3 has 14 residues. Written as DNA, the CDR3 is TGTGCCAGCAGTGTAGCGCACGTGGACACTGAAGCTTTCTTT. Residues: CASSVAHVDTEAFF.

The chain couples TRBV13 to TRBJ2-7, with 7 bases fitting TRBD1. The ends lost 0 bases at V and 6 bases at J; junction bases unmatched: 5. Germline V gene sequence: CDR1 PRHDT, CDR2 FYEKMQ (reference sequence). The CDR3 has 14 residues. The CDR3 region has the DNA TGTGCCAGCAGCTTAGGACAGGGGTATAGCGAGCAGTACTTC. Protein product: CASSLGQGYSEQYF.

The CDR3 DNA sequence: TGCGCCAGCAGTGAATCCGCCAGAAACACCGGGGAGCTGTTTTTT. Its translation: CASSESARNTGELFF. J is TRBJ2-2 and V is TRBV10-1; D remains ambiguous. Germline V lookup: CDR1 WNHNN, CDR2 SYGVQD (reference sequence). The V end was cut by 3 bases, the J end by 2 bases, with 10 bases between. CDR3 length: 15 amino acids.

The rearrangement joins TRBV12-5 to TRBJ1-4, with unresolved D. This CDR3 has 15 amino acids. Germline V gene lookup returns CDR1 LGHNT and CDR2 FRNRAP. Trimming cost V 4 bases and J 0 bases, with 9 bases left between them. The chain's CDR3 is CASGYNLATNEKLFF. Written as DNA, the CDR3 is TGTGCTAGTGGTTACAATCTTGCAACTAATGAAAAACTGTTTTTT.

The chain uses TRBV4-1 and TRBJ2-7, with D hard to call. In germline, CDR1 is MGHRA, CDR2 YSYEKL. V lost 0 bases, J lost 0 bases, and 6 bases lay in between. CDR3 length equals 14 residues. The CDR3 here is CASSQDILSYEQYF. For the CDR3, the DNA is TGCGCCAGCAGCCAAGATATACTCTCCTACGAGCAGTACTTC.

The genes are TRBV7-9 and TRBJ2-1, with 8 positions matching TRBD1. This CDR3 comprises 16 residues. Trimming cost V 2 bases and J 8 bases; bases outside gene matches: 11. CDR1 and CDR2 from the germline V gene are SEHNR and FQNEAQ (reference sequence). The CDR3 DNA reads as TGTGCCAGCAGCTTAACCAACAGGGGGAGTTCCTATGAGCAGTTCTTC. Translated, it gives CASSLTNRGSSYEQFF.